This TCR beta chain was identified during a study of blood T cell repertoires in COVID-19. In the study overall: The origin of the acute and convalescent COVID-19 samples was the United States, Italy and Spain.

Sequenced by immunoSEQ multiplex PCR; TCRdb stores in-frame clones only, minus some. The data show a few hundred thousand clones, approximately 82% seen once. The CDR3 length is 17 residues. CDR1 is GTSNPN, CDR2 SVGIG, per germline (reference sequence). V was cut by 1 base and J by 4 bases, with 22 bases left in between. The TCR was taken from a woman between 18 and 29 years old with acute or convalescent COVID-19. The sequencing input was peripheral blood. This sequence joins TRBV30 and TRBJ1-2; a weak D match, TRBD1 (6 bases). The CDR3 coding sequence is TGTGCCTGGAGTGACCTTCCCAACAGGGAGGGACCCTATGGCTACACCTTC. Translation gives CAWSDLPNREGPYGYTF.